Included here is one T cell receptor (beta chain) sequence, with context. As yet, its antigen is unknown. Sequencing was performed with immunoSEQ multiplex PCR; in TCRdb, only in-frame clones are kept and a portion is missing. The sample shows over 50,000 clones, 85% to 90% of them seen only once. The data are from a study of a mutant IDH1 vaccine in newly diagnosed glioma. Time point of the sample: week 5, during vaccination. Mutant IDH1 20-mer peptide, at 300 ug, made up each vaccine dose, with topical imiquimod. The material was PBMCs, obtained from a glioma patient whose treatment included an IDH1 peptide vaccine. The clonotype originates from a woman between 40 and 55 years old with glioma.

CDR3 loop: CASSKGGDRGRYTF. CDR3 nucleotide sequence: TGTGCCAGCAGCAAAGGAGGGGACAGGGGTCGCTACACCTTC. The V and J genes are TRBV5-4 and TRBJ1-2, with 10 bases that match TRBD1. With 4 bases clipped from V and 9 bases from J, the junction kept 9 bases outside the gene matches. There are 14 residues in the CDR3. Germline assignment: CDR1 SGHNT and CDR2 YYREEE (reference sequence).